This record concerns one TCR beta chain sequence. This entry comes from a study of prognosis after radiotherapy for stage I lung cancer. Across the whole study: All of the enrolled patients had stage I non-small cell lung cancer, and they joined between 2018 and 2019.

The TCR beta CDR3 region was amplified from genomic DNA, with two rounds of multiplex PCR being used for the amplification. Round-one PCR had primers specific to each TRBV and TRBJ gene. TCRdb passed the multiplex PCR reads through MiXCR, listing each CDR3 protein once. This repertoire shows about 18,000 distinct CDR3 sequences, roughly two fifths found once; its top ten account for approximately 40%. From germline, CDR1 is SNHLY and CDR2 FYNNEI. The V and J ends lost 8 bases and 4 bases respectively, with 5 bases between them. The CDR3 loop spans 10 amino acids. The sequence was collected from a donor aged 50 or older with non-small cell lung cancer. The chain uses TRBV2 and TRBJ1-1; D may be TRBD1 (5 bases). This specimen was PBMCs, taken before or after stereotactic body radiation therapy (not recorded which). The CDR3 spells CASGGTEAFF. The CDR3 bases are TGTGCCAGCGGGGGCACTGAAGCTTTCTTT.